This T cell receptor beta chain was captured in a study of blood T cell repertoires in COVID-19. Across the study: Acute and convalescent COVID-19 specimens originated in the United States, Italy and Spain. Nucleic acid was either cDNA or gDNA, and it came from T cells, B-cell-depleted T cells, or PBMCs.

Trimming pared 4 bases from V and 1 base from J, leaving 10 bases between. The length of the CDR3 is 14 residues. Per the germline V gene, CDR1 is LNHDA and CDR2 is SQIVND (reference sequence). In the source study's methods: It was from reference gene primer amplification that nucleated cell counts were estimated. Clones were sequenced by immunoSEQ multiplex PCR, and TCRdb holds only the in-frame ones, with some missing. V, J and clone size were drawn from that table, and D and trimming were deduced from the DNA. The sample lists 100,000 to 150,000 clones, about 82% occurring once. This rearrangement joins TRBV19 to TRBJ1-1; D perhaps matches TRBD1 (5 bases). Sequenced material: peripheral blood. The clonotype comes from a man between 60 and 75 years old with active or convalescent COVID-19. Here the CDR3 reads CASSRGARNTEAFF. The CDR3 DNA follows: TGTGCCAGTAGTAGGGGCGCCAGGAACACTGAAGCTTTCTTT.